Below, 20 T cell receptor beta chains from the same sample are listed, as sequenced in a study of graft-versus-host responses after intestinal transplantation. No antigen is known for these receptors. Sequencing used immunoSEQ multiplex PCR; TCRdb keeps in-frame clones, though not all of them. The repertoire has some 93,000 clones, around nine tenths of them found once; the top ten carry around 0.49%. The starting material was unstimulated CD8+ T cells sorted from spleen or lymph node cells, obtained before intestinal transplant. All receptors derive from a human donor who received an intestinal transplant.

The chain has TRBV28 and TRBJ2-3, with unresolved D. With 1 base removed from V and 3 bases from J, the gap between germline ends came to 5 bases. This CDR3 spans 13 amino acids. CDR1 is MDHEN and CDR2 is SYDVKM in the germline V gene. In DNA, the CDR3 is TGTGCCAGCAGTTTATCCTTTACAGATACGCAGTATTTT. Translating it yields CASSLSFTDTQYF.

The rearrangement uses TRBV7-9 and TRBJ1-4; 10 nucleotides line up with TRBD1. The J segment lost 6 bases and the V segment lost 2 bases, leaving 15 bases of the junction unmatched. CDR3 size: 19 residues. Germline V gives CDR1 SEHNR, CDR2 FQNEAQ (reference sequence). As DNA, the CDR3 is TGTGCCAGCAGCTTATCGGGATGGACGAGGACAGGGGGGGATGAAAAACTGTTTTTT. This encodes CASSLSGWTRTGGDEKLFF.

The gene calls are TRBV7-8 and TRBJ2-1; 7 nucleotides align to TRBD2. Looked up from germline, CDR1 is SGHVS and CDR2 is FQNEAQ. The CDR3 is 14 amino acids. V shed 4 bases, J shed 2 bases, and the junction held 2 bases outside the gene matches. In nucleotides, the CDR3 is TGTGCCAGCAGCTCCCTAGCGGCCTACAATGAGCAGTTCTTC. Its translation is CASSSLAAYNEQFF.

V is TRBV9 and J is TRBJ2-7; possibly TRBD1 for D (5 bases). Germline V gene sequence: CDR1 SGDLS, CDR2 YYNGEE. V lost 5 bases, J lost 0 bases, and 27 bases lay in between. There are 19 residues in the CDR3. CDR3 DNA: TGTGCCAGCAGAGCTCAAGTTGGGGCCTTCCTTTATTTCTCCTACGAGCAGTACTTC. The encoded protein is CASRAQVGAFLYFSYEQYF.

Points on this clone: A read error may produce the germline difference seen at one junction end. J is TRBJ2-7 and V is TRBV6-1, with a possible D match to TRBD2 (5 bases). Looked up from germline, CDR1 is MNHNS and CDR2 is SASEGT. The CDR3 is 13 residues long. CDR3 in amino acids: CASSVSGPYKQYF. For the CDR3, the DNA is TGTGCCAGCAGTGTAAGCGGCCCCTACAAGCAGTACTTC.

The J gene is TRBJ2-1, the V gene TRBV9, with 7 bases lining up with TRBD2. J was trimmed by 9 bases and V by 0 bases; bases with no gene match: 6. Germline V gene sequence: CDR1 SGDLS, CDR2 YYNGEE. This CDR3 is 14 amino acids long. As DNA, the CDR3 is TGTGCCAGCAGCGTAGAGGGAGGGGAACGTGAGCAGTTCTTC. Translated, it gives CASSVEGGEREQFF. The whole variable domain, filled in from reference TRBV9 and TRBJ2-1, reads DSGVTQTPKHLITATGQRVTLRCSPRSGDLSVYWYQQSLDQGLQFLIQYYNGEERAKGNILERFSAQQFPDLHSELNLSSLELGDSALYFCASSVEGGEREQFFGPGTRLTVL.

The V and J genes are TRBV7-2 and TRBJ2-1, with D possibly being TRBD2 (7 bases). Germline-derived CDR1 and CDR2 are SGHTA and FQGNSA. This CDR3 has 16 residues. Deletions cut 5 bases from V and 3 bases from J, with 17 bases between. The chain's CDR3 is CASSPGVQRGYNEQFF. CDR3 nucleotides: TGTGCCAGCAGCCCAGGGGTACAGCGGGGCTACAATGAGCAGTTCTTC.

This clone was seen only once. V usage is TRBV7-6 and J usage is TRBJ1-1; maybe TRBD1 (6 bases). There are 13 residues in the CDR3. Trimming removed 4 bases at V and 4 bases at J, with 10 bases between. Germline CDR1 and CDR2: SGHVS and FNYEAQ. CDR3: CASSSTGTTEAFF. DNA of the CDR3: TGTGCCAGCAGCTCCACAGGGACCACTGAAGCTTTCTTT.

This chain links TRBV11-2 with TRBJ2-1; 7 bases align to TRBD2. The CDR3 is 15 residues long. CDR1 and CDR2 from the germline V gene are SGHAT and FQNNGV. V lost 2 bases, J lost 4 bases, and 5 bases stayed unmatched. CDR3 nucleotide sequence: TGTGCCAGCAGCTTATGGGGGGGGATTTACAATGAGCAGTTCTTC. Its translation: CASSLWGGIYNEQFF.

The rearrangement joins TRBV5-1 to TRBJ2-7, with D maybe TRBD1 (5 bases). The CDR3 is 14 amino acids. Germline values: CDR1 SGHRS, CDR2 YFSETQ. The ends were cut back, 5 bases at V and 2 bases at J, with 14 bases in the middle. The CDR3 spells CASRPPGRAYEQYF. The DNA of the CDR3 is TGCGCCAGCAGGCCCCCGGGCAGGGCCTACGAGCAGTACTTC. The whole variable domain, remainder taken from reference TRBV5-1 and TRBJ2-7, is KAGVTQTPRYLIKTRGQQVTLSCSPISGHRSVSWYQQTPGQGLQFLFEYFSETQRNKGNFPGRFSGRQFSNSRSEMNVSTLELGDSALYLCASRPPGRAYEQYFGPGTRLTVT.

The chain is built from TRBV5-1 and TRBJ2-1; D is unresolved. The length of the CDR3 is 15 residues. Per germline, CDR1 SGHRS and CDR2 YFSETQ. V lost 2 bases and J 0 bases, leaving 9 bases between the germline ends. CDR3 sequence: CASSLESGSYNEQFF. Written as DNA, the CDR3 is TGCGCCAGCAGCTTAGAATCGGGCTCCTACAATGAGCAGTTCTTC.

V gene TRBV5-1 combines with J gene TRBJ2-7, with D possibly being TRBD2 (5 bases). The length of the CDR3 is 17 residues. CDR1 is SGHRS and CDR2 is YFSETQ in the germline V gene. Trimming took 4 bases from V and 3 from J, leaving 23 bases between them. The CDR3 coding sequence is TGCGCCAGCAGCCTTCAGCGTGGCGCAGTAGGAGGCTACGAGCAGTACTTC. Protein product: CASSLQRGAVGGYEQYF.

The J gene is TRBJ1-2, the V gene TRBV7-2; D is possibly TRBD1 (6 bases). Looked up from germline, CDR1 is SGHTA and CDR2 is FQGNSA. V was cut by 1 base and J by 7 bases, with 19 bases left in between. CDR3 length: 16 amino acids. Here the CDR3 DNA reads TGTGCCAGCAGCTTAGAAGTTCAGGGGATATCGGGTGGCTACACCTTC. Translation: CASSLEVQGISGGYTF.

CDR3 residues: CASSEEGTYSPLHF. CDR3 sequence (DNA): TGCGCCAGCAGCGAAGAAGGGACATATTCACCCCTCCACTTT. This chain uses TRBV23-1 with TRBJ1-6; D may be TRBD1 (6 bases). TRBV23-1 is filed as an ORF, its function uncertain. The germline V and J ends were trimmed by 6 bases and 8 bases, with 14 bases remaining between them. The CDR3 sequence is 14 residues long.

The rearrangement joins TRBV27 to TRBJ1-5; possibly TRBD1 for D (5 bases). The CDR3 extends over 13 amino acids. V shed 4 bases and J shed 6 bases, with 10 bases lying between them. Germline CDR1 reads MNHEY; CDR2 reads SMNVEV (reference sequence). CDR3: CASSYGGSQPQHF. CDR3 sequence (DNA): TGTGCCAGCAGTTACGGGGGGAGTCAGCCCCAGCATTTT.

Written as DNA, the CDR3 is TGTGCCAGCAGCTTAATGGGCAACGGAAACACCATATATTTT. This gives the protein CASSLMGNGNTIYF. The rearrangement joins TRBV13 to TRBJ1-3, with D uncertain. CDR3 length: 14 residues. Germline V gives CDR1 PRHDT, CDR2 FYEKMQ (reference sequence). The V gene lost 2 bases and the J gene lost 4 bases, with 9 bases spanning the gap.

The V gene is TRBV6-1, the J gene TRBJ1-5; possibly TRBD1 for D (6 bases). Germline V gene sequence: CDR1 MNHNS, CDR2 SASEGT. CDR3 size: 17 residues. V was trimmed by 1 base and J by 0 bases, leaving 13 bases between them. The CDR3 DNA reads as TGTGCCAGCAGTGAAGAACAGGGCGACTATAGCAATCAGCCCCAGCATTTT. It is translated as CASSEEQGDYSNQPQHF.

The chain recombines TRBV7-9 with TRBJ1-2; D is unresolved. CDR1 SEHNR and CDR2 FQNEAQ come from the germline V gene (reference sequence). The V end lost 0 bases, the J end lost 5 bases, and 4 bases lay between the germline ends. CDR3 length: 12 residues. As DNA, the CDR3 is TGTGCCAGCAGCTTAGCCGAGTATGGCTACACCTTC. Translating it yields CASSLAEYGYTF.

This chain links TRBV7-9 with TRBJ2-5, with 8 bases lining up with TRBD2. V lost 5 bases, J lost 11 bases, and 16 bases stayed unmatched. Per germline, CDR1 SEHNR and CDR2 FQNEAQ (reference sequence). CDR3 length: 15 amino acids. The DNA for the CDR3 is TGTGCCAGCAGCGGCTTAACGGGAGGGGCGGGTGAGCAGTACTTC. Residues: CASSGLTGGAGEQYF.

This clone has a handful of counts. The chain has TRBV30 and TRBJ2-7, with D unclear. V shed 3 bases and J shed 5 bases, with 8 bases lying between them. CDR1 and CDR2 (germline): GTSNPN, SVGIG (reference sequence). This CDR3 has 11 residues. The DNA for the CDR3 is TGTGCCTGGAGCGGGTCGAACGAGCAGTACTTC. This gives the protein CAWSGSNEQYF.